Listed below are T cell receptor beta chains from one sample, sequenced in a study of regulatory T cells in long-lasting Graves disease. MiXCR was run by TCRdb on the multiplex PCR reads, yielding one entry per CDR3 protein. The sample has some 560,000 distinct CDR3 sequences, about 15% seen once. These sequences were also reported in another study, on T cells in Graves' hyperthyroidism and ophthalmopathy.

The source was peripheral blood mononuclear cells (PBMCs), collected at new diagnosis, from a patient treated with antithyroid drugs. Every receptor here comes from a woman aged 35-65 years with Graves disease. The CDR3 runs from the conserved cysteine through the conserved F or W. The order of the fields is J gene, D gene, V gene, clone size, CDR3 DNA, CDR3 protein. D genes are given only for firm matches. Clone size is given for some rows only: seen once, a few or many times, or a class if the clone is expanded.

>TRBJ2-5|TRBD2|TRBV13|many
TGTGCCAGCAGCTTAGAAGGCGGGAGCCAAGAGACCCAGTACTTC
CASSLEGGSQETQYF
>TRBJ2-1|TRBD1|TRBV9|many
TGTGCCAGCAGCGCCTCTCGGACAGGGCGAACTTACAATGAGCAGTTCTTC
CASSASRTGRTYNEQFF
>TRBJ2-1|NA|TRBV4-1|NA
TGCGCCAGCAGCCAATCGGACGGGGGCTACAATGAGCAGTTCTTC
CASSQSDGGYNEQFF
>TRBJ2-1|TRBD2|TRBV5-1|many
TGCGCCAGCAGCTTAGGGGCTAGCGGGGGGGATGAGCAGTTCTTC
CASSLGASGGDEQFF
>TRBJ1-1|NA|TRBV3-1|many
TGTGCCAGCAGCCCGGGTATCACTGAAGCTTTCTTT
CASSPGITEAFF
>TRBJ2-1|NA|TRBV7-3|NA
TGTGCCAGCAGCCCGGGCAGGGTGAATGAGCAGTTCTTC
CASSPGRVNEQFF
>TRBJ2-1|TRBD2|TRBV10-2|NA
TGCGCCAGCAGGATGGGACTAGCGGGGAGAACCTACAATGAGCAGTTCTTC
CASRMGLAGRTYNEQFF
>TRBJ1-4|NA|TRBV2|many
TGTGCCAGCAGTGAGGTCCGGGACACTCGTGAAAAACTGTTTTTT
CASSEVRDTREKLFF
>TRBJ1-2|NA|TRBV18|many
TGTGCCAGCTCACCACACAACAACTATGGCTACACCTTC
CASSPHNNYGYTF
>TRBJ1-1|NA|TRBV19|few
TGTGCCAGTAGTGTCGGGGTCGTTAACACTGAAGCTTTCTTT
CASSVGVVNTEAFF
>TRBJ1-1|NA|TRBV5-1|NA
TGCGCCAGCAGCTTGGTTTATAACATGAACACTGAAGCTTTCTTT
CASSLVYNMNTEAFF
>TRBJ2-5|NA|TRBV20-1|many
TGCAGTGCTAGAGAGAGAGAGACCCAGTACTTC
CSARERETQYF
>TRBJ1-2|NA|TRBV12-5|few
TGTGCTAGTGGTTTGGGGACCTACTATGGCTACACCTTC
CASGLGTYYGYTF
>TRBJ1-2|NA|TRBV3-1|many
TGTGCCAGCAAGGCAAGTGGAGGCTACACCTTC
CASKASGGYTF
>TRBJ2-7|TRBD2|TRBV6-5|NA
TGTGCCAGCAGTTACTCGGGACTAGCCTCGTACGAGCAGTACTTC
CASSYSGLASYEQYF
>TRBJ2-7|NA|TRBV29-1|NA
TGCAGCGCTGGAGGGGGCCTCAACGAGCAGTACTTC
CSAGGGLNEQYF
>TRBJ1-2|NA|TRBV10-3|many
TGTGCCATCAGTGGTACAGAAGCTAACTATGGCTACACCTTC
CAISGTEANYGYTF
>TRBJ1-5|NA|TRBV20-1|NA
TGCAGTGCTAGAGATTCCGGGATTAGCAATCAGCCCCAGCATTTT
CSARDSGISNQPQHF
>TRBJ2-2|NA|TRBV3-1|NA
TGTGCCAGCAGCCAAAATTCCGCGGGGCAGGGAGCACCCGGGGAGCTGTTTTTT
CASSQNSAGQGAPGELFF
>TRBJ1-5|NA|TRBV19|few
TGTGCCAGTAATTGGTGGCCCCAGCATTTT
CASNWWPQHF
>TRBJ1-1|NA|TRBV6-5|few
TGTGCCAGCAGTTACTCAGCCTACACTGAAGCTTTCTTT
CASSYSAYTEAFF
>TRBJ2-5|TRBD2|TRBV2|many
TGTGCCAGCAGACACCCAGGACTAGCGGGGGACCAAGAGACCCAGTACTTC
CASRHPGLAGDQETQYF
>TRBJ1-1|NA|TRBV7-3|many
TGTGCCAGCAGCGCCCTCTCGAGCGGCACTGAAGCTTTCTTT
CASSALSSGTEAFF
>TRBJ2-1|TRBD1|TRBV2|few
TGTGCCAGCAGTCCTGAGGGGGCGGCTACTACAATGGATAAACAGTTCTTC
CASSPEGAATTMDKQFF
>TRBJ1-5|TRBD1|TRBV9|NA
TGTGCCAGCAGCGTAGGGGACAGGGAAGAGCCCCAGCATTTT
CASSVGDREEPQHF
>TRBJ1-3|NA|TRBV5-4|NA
TGTGCCAGCAGCTTGGAGTTCCAGGGGAACACCATATATTTT
CASSLEFQGNTIYF
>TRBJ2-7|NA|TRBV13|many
TGTGCCAGCAGCGCCCGGACGAGCTCCTACGAGCAGTACTTC
CASSARTSSYEQYF
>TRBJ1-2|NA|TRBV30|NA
TGTGCCAGCCACTTCACAGCTAACTATGGCTACACCTTC
CASHFTANYGYTF
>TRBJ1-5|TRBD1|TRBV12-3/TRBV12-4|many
TGTGCCAGCACCCGGGACAGGATTTCGGAACCCCAGCATTTT
CASTRDRISEPQHF
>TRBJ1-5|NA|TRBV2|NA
TGTGCCAGCAGTTCTCGGGGGATGCAGCCCCAGCATTTT
CASSSRGMQPQHF
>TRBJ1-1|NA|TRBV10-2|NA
TGCGCCAGCAGTGGAGTCGGGAACACAGGTACTGAAGCTTTCTTT
CASSGVGNTGTEAFF
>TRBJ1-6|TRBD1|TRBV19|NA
TGTGCCAGTATCGACCGGGACAGGGGGGATTCACCCCTCCACTTT
CASIDRDRGDSPLHF
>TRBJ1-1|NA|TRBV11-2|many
TGTGCCAGCAGCTTAGTGCCCGGGAGCTCTGAAGCTTTCTTT
CASSLVPGSSEAFF
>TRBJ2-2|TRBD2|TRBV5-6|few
TGTGCCAGCAGCCGCGGGGGGGCGAACACCGGGGAGCTGTTTTTT
CASSRGGANTGELFF
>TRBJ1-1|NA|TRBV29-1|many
TGCAGCGCCCGAAAGTTGCAGGGGAACACTGAAGCTTTCTTT
CSARKLQGNTEAFF
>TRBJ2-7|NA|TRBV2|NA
TGTGCCAGCAGTGAAGACGCCAACTCCTACGAGCAGTACTTC
CASSEDANSYEQYF
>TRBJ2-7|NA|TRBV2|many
TGTGCCAGCAGTGCCGACAGTGAGCAGTACTTC
CASSADSEQYF
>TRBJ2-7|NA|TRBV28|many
TGTGCCAGCAGTTCCGGCCCCCCGACCTACGAGCAGTACTTC
CASSSGPPTYEQYF
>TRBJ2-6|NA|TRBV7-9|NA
TGTGCCAGCACCGTCCAGGGTACTGGGGCCAACGTCCTGACTTTC
CASTVQGTGANVLTF
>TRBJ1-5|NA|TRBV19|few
TGTGCCAGTAGTATGGCCAGCCCCTATAGCAATCAGCCCCAGCATTTT
CASSMASPYSNQPQHF
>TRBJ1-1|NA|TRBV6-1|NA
TGTGCCAGTTATAGAGGGGGGTCCGGGGGTGAAGCTTTCTTT
CASYRGGSGGEAFF
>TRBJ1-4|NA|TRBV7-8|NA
TGTGCCAGCAGCTTAAAACGCGGCGCAACTAATGAAAAACTGTTTTTT
CASSLKRGATNEKLFF
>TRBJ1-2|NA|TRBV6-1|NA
TGTGCCAGCAGAGACCCCGGGAGGGTTCACTATGGCTACACCTTC
CASRDPGRVHYGYTF
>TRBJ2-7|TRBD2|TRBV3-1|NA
TGTGCCAGCAGCCTCGGGGGGACCGGGAGAAGCTCCTACGAGCAGTACTTC
CASSLGGTGRSSYEQYF
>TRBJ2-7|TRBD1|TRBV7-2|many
TGTGCCAGCAGCTCCCAAGGACAGGGCTACGAGCAGTACTTC
CASSSQGQGYEQYF
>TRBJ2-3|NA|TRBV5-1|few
TGCGCCAGCAGCTCTGAGGGGACAGATACGCAGTATTTT
CASSSEGTDTQYF
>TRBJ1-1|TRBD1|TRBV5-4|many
TGTGCCAGCAGCGTACCCAGGGGGGAGGTCACTGAAGCTTTCTTT
CASSVPRGEVTEAFF
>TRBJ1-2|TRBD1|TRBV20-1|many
TGCAGTGCGCTTAGACAGGGGACGAATGGCTACACCTTC
CSALRQGTNGYTF
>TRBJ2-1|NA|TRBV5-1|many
TGCGCCAGCCAGACAGATTCCTACAATGAGCAGTTCTTC
CASQTDSYNEQFF
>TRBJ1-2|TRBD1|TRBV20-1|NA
TGCAGTGCTTCGGACAGGGGAGGGGGCTATGGCTACACCTTC
CSASDRGGGYGYTF
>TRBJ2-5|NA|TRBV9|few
TGTGCCAGCAGCGTGGGTCCAGGGGGGAAAGAGACCCAGTACTTC
CASSVGPGGKETQYF
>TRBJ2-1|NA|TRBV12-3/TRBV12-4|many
TGTGCCAGCAGTTCGGAGGCGGCCGGTGAGCAGTTCTTC
CASSSEAAGEQFF
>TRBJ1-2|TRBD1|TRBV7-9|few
TGTGCCAGCAGCTTAGCAGGGGGCGAGAGGGACAACTATGGCTACACCTTC
CASSLAGGERDNYGYTF